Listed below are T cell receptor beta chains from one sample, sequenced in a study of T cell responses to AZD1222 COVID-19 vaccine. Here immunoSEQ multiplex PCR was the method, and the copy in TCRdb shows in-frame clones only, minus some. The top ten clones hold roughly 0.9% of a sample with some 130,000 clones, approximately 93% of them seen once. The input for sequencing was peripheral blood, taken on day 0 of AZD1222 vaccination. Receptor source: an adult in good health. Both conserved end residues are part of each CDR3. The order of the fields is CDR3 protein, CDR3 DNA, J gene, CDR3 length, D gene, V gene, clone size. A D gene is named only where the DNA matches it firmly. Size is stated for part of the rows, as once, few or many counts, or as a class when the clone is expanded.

CDR3 protein: CASSPRENTGELFF
CDR3 DNA: TGTGCCAGCTCACCACGGGAGAACACCGGGGAGCTGTTTTTT
J gene: TRBJ2-2
CDR3 length: 14
D gene: NA
V gene: TRBV18
clone size: NA

CDR3 protein: CASSLVGRDTEAFF
CDR3 DNA: TGTGCCAGCAGCCTGGTCGGGAGAGACACTGAAGCTTTCTTT
J gene: TRBJ1-1
CDR3 length: 14
D gene: NA
V gene: TRBV3-1/TRBV3-2
clone size: NA

CDR3 protein: CASSPPGLGRDTQYF
CDR3 DNA: TGTGCCAGTAGTCCCCCGGGACTAGGGAGAGATACGCAGTATTTT
J gene: TRBJ2-3
CDR3 length: 15
D gene: TRBD2
V gene: TRBV19
clone size: NA

CDR3 protein: CASSSSTAREAFF
CDR3 DNA: TGTGCCAGCAGCTCCTCGACGGCCCGTGAAGCTTTCTTT
J gene: TRBJ1-1
CDR3 length: 13
D gene: NA
V gene: TRBV5-5
clone size: NA

CDR3 protein: CASSLVGDTLHF
CDR3 DNA: TGTGCCAGCAGCTTAGTCGGAGACACCCTCCACTTT
J gene: TRBJ1-6
CDR3 length: 12
D gene: NA
V gene: TRBV7-9
clone size: NA

CDR3 protein: CASSPATSGEQYF
CDR3 DNA: TGTGCCAGCTCACCAGCGACTAGCGGGGAGCAGTACTTC
J gene: TRBJ2-7
CDR3 length: 13
D gene: TRBD2
V gene: TRBV18
clone size: NA

CDR3 protein: CASSLEDRTRSPLHF
CDR3 DNA: TGTGCCAGCAGCTTGGAGGACAGAACTCGTTCACCCCTCCACTTT
J gene: TRBJ1-6
CDR3 length: 15
D gene: NA
V gene: TRBV11-1
clone size: NA

CDR3 protein: CATAQGQGAQDTQYF
CDR3 DNA: TGTGCCACCGCCCAGGGACAGGGGGCACAAGATACGCAGTATTTT
J gene: TRBJ2-3
CDR3 length: 15
D gene: TRBD1
V gene: TRBV24-1
clone size: NA

CDR3 protein: CASRTDPQTHEQYF
CDR3 DNA: TGTGCCAGCAGGACAGACCCCCAAACCCACGAGCAGTACTTC
J gene: TRBJ2-7
CDR3 length: 14
D gene: NA
V gene: TRBV6-5
clone size: NA

CDR3 protein: CAIRAGHEQYF
CDR3 DNA: TGTGCCATCAGGGCGGGCCACGAGCAGTACTTC
J gene: TRBJ2-7
CDR3 length: 11
D gene: NA
V gene: TRBV10-3
clone size: NA

CDR3 protein: CASSLLEANQPQHF
CDR3 DNA: TGTGCCAGCAGCCTCCTAGAAGCGAATCAGCCCCAGCATTTT
J gene: TRBJ1-5
CDR3 length: 14
D gene: NA
V gene: TRBV6-5
clone size: once

CDR3 protein: CASRDGGDEVGELFF
CDR3 DNA: TGTGCCAGCAGAGATGGGGGGGATGAGGTCGGGGAGCTGTTTTTT
J gene: TRBJ2-2
CDR3 length: 15
D gene: TRBD2
V gene: TRBV6-5
clone size: NA

CDR3 protein: CSVGALRQGDGYTF
CDR3 DNA: TGCAGCGTTGGAGCCCTCCGCCAGGGGGATGGCTACACCTTC
J gene: TRBJ1-2
CDR3 length: 14
D gene: TRBD1
V gene: TRBV29-1
clone size: once

CDR3 protein: CASSQGTVSEKLFF
CDR3 DNA: TGTGCCAGCAGCCAAGGGACAGTTAGTGAAAAACTGTTTTTT
J gene: TRBJ1-4
CDR3 length: 14
D gene: NA
V gene: TRBV14
clone size: NA

CDR3 protein: CSVADYGYTF
CDR3 DNA: TGCAGCGTTGCGGACTATGGCTACACCTTC
J gene: TRBJ1-2
CDR3 length: 10
D gene: NA
V gene: TRBV29-1
clone size: NA

CDR3 protein: CASSEDLATGRQPQHF
CDR3 DNA: TGTGCCAGCAGTGAAGACTTGGCCACAGGTCGCCAGCCCCAGCATTTT
J gene: TRBJ1-5
CDR3 length: 16
D gene: NA
V gene: TRBV2
clone size: NA

CDR3 protein: CASSLGQNYGYTF
CDR3 DNA: TGTGCCAGCAGCTTAGGACAGAACTATGGCTACACCTTC
J gene: TRBJ1-2
CDR3 length: 13
D gene: NA
V gene: TRBV5-6
clone size: NA

CDR3 protein: CASGHGELFF
CDR3 DNA: TGCGCCAGCGGCCACGGGGAGCTGTTTTTT
J gene: TRBJ2-2
CDR3 length: 10
D gene: NA
V gene: TRBV10-2
clone size: NA

CDR3 protein: CASSLPQGGYTF
CDR3 DNA: TGTGCCAGCAGCCTACCACAGGGAGGCTACACCTTC
J gene: TRBJ1-2
CDR3 length: 12
D gene: NA
V gene: TRBV4-2
clone size: once

CDR3 protein: CASSDSGASGRNIQYF
CDR3 DNA: TGTGCCAGCAGTGACTCGGGAGCTAGCGGGAGAAACATTCAGTACTTC
J gene: TRBJ2-4
CDR3 length: 16
D gene: TRBD2
V gene: TRBV6-2/TRBV6-3
clone size: NA

CDR3 protein: CASSLTNTGELFF
CDR3 DNA: TGCGCCAGCAGCTTGACGAACACCGGGGAGCTGTTTTTT
J gene: TRBJ2-2
CDR3 length: 13
D gene: NA
V gene: TRBV5-1
clone size: NA

CDR3 protein: CASSITDGYEQYF
CDR3 DNA: TGTGCCAGTAGTATTACAGATGGATACGAGCAGTACTTC
J gene: TRBJ2-7
CDR3 length: 13
D gene: NA
V gene: TRBV19
clone size: NA

CDR3 protein: CASSPGQINEKLFF
CDR3 DNA: TGTGCCAGTAGCCCAGGACAGATCAATGAAAAACTGTTTTTT
J gene: TRBJ1-4
CDR3 length: 14
D gene: NA
V gene: TRBV19
clone size: NA

CDR3 protein: CASSLAPPGNGYTF
CDR3 DNA: TGTGCCAGCAGCTTAGCGCCCCCGGGGAACGGCTACACCTTC
J gene: TRBJ1-2
CDR3 length: 14
D gene: NA
V gene: TRBV7-8
clone size: NA

CDR3 protein: CASSMEGPSTDTQYF
CDR3 DNA: TGTGCCAGCAGCATGGAGGGGCCCAGCACAGATACGCAGTATTTT
J gene: TRBJ2-3
CDR3 length: 15
D gene: NA
V gene: TRBV13
clone size: NA

CDR3 protein: CASSAGGTNEKLFF
CDR3 DNA: TGTGCCAGCAGCGCAGGGGGCACTAATGAAAAACTGTTTTTT
J gene: TRBJ1-4
CDR3 length: 14
D gene: TRBD1
V gene: TRBV9
clone size: NA

CDR3 protein: CASSLRGPASSDEQFF
CDR3 DNA: TGTGCCAGCAGCTTAAGGGGACCGGCTAGCAGCGATGAGCAGTTCTTC
J gene: TRBJ2-1
CDR3 length: 16
D gene: NA
V gene: TRBV11-2
clone size: NA

CDR3 protein: CASSLTGSPLHF
CDR3 DNA: TGTGCCAGCAGCTTGACAGGTTCACCCCTCCACTTT
J gene: TRBJ1-6
CDR3 length: 12
D gene: NA
V gene: TRBV7-9
clone size: NA

CDR3 protein: CSVLRNTEAFF
CDR3 DNA: TGCAGCGTTTTAAGGAACACTGAAGCTTTCTTT
J gene: TRBJ1-1
CDR3 length: 11
D gene: NA
V gene: TRBV29-1
clone size: NA

CDR3 protein: CASSFQGDRESYGYTF
CDR3 DNA: TGTGCCAGCAGCTTTCAGGGGGACAGGGAATCCTATGGCTACACCTTC
J gene: TRBJ1-2
CDR3 length: 16
D gene: TRBD1
V gene: TRBV7-9
clone size: NA

CDR3 protein: CASSVWGAHYGYTF
CDR3 DNA: TGTGCCAGCAGCGTATGGGGGGCCCACTATGGCTACACCTTC
J gene: TRBJ1-2
CDR3 length: 14
D gene: NA
V gene: TRBV9
clone size: NA